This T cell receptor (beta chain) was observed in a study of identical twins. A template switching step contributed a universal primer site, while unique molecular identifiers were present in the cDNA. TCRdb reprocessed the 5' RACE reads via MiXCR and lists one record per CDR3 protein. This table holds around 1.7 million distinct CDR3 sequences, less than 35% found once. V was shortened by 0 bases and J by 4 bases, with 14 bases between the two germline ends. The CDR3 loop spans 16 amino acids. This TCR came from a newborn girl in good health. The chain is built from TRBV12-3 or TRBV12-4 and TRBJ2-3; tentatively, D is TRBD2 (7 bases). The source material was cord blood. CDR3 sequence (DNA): TGTGCCAGCAGTTTAGCAGGGCGGGGGCCCGCAGATACGCAGTATTTT. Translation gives CASSLAGRGPADTQYF.